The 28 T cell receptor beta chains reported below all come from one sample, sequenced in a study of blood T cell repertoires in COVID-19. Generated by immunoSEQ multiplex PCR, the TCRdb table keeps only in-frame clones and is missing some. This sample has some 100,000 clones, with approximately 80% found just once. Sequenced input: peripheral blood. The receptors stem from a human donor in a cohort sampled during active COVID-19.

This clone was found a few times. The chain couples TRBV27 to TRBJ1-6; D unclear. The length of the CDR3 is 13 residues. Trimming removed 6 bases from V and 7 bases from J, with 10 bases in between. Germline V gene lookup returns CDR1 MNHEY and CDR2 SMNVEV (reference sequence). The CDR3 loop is CASSLRENSPLHF. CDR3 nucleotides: TGTGCCAGCAGCCTTAGGGAGAATTCACCCCTCCACTTT.

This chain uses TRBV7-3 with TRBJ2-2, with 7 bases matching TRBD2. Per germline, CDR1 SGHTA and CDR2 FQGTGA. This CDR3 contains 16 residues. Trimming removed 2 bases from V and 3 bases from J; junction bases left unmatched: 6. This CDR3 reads CASSLEPSGYTGELFF. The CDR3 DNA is TGTGCCAGCAGCTTAGAACCTAGCGGATACACCGGGGAGCTGTTTTTT.

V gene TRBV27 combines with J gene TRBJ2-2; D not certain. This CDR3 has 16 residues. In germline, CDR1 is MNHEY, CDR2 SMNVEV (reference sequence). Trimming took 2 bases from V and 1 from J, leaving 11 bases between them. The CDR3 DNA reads TGTGCCAGCAGTTTAGATTCCCGACTGAACACCGGGGAGCTGTTTTTT. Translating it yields CASSLDSRLNTGELFF.

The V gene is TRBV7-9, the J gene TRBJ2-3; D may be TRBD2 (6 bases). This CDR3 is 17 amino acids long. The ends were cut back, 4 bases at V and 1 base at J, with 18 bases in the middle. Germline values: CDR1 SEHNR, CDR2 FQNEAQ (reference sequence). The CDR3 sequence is CASSWPRWEARTDTQYF. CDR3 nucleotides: TGTGCCAGCAGCTGGCCCCGGTGGGAGGCCCGCACAGATACGCAGTATTTT.

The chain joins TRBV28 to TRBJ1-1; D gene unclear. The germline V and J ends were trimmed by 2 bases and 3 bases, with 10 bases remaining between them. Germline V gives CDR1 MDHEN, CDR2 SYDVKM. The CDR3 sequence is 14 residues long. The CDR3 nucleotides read TGTGCCAGCAGTTTACCCTTCGGGGACACTGAAGCTTTCTTT. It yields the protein CASSLPFGDTEAFF.

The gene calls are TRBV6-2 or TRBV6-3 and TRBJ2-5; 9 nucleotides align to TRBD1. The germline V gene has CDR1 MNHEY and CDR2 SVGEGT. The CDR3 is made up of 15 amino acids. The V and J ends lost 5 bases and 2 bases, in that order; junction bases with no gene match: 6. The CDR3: CASSRPGTGQETQYF. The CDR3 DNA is TGTGCCAGCAGTAGACCAGGGACAGGGCAAGAGACCCAGTACTTC.

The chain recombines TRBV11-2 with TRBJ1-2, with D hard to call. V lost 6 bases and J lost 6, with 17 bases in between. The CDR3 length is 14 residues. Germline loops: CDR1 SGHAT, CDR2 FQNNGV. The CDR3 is CASSQDTLKDGYTF. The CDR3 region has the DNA TGTGCCAGCAGTCAAGACACCCTGAAGGATGGCTACACCTTC. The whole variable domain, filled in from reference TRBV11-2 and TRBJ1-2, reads EAGVAQSPRYKIIEKRQSVAFWCNPISGHATLYWYQQILGQGPKLLIQFQNNGVVDDSQLPKDRFSAERLKGVDSTLKIQPAKLEDSAVYLCASSQDTLKDGYTFGSGTRLTVV.

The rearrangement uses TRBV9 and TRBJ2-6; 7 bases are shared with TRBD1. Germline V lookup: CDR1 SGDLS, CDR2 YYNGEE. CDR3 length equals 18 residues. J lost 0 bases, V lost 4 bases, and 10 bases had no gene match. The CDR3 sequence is CASSNRRDSDSGANVLTF. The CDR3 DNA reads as TGTGCCAGCAGCAACCGACGGGACAGCGACTCTGGGGCCAACGTCCTGACTTTC.

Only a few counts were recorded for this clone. The CDR3 loop is CASSPVDGKRGEETQYF. The CDR3 DNA follows: TGTGCCAGCAGCCCCGTTGATGGTAAGCGGGGGGAAGAGACCCAGTACTTC. This rearrangement joins TRBV7-2 to TRBJ2-5; 9 bases are a match to TRBD2. The CDR3 consists of 17 residues. CDR1 is SGHTA, CDR2 FQGNSA, per germline. The V gene end was trimmed by 5 bases and the J gene end by 3 bases; junction bases not matched to a gene: 13.

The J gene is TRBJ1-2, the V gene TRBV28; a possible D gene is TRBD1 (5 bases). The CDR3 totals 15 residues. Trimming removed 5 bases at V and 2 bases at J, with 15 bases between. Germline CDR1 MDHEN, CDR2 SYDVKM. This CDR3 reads CASSPWGEANYGYTF. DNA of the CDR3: TGTGCCAGCAGTCCCTGGGGCGAAGCAAACTATGGCTACACCTTC.

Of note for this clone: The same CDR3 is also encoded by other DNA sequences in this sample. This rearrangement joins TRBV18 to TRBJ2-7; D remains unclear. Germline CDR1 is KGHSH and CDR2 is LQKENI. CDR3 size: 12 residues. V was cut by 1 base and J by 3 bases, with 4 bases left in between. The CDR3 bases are TGTGCCAGCTCACCACACAGCTACGAGCAGTACTTC. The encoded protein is CASSPHSYEQYF.

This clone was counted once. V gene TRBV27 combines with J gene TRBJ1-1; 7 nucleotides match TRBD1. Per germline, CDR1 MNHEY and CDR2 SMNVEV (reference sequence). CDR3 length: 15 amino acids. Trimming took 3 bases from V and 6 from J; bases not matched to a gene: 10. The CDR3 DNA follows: TGTGCCAGCAGTTTTGGGGACAGAACCTACCCTGAAGCTTTCTTT. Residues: CASSFGDRTYPEAFF.

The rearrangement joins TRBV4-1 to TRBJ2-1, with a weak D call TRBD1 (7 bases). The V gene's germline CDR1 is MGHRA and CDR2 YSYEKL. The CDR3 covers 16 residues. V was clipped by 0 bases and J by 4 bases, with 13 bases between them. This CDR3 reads CASSQDNQGGYNEQFF. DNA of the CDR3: TGCGCCAGCAGCCAAGATAACCAGGGGGGATACAATGAGCAGTTCTTC.

CDR3 loop: CASWDRPRGELFF. The CDR3 bases are TGTGCCAGCTGGGACAGACCAAGGGGGGAGCTGTTTTTT. This chain uses TRBV11-3 with TRBJ2-2, with 7 positions matching TRBD1. Germline CDR1 and CDR2: SGHNT and YENEEA. The CDR3 has 13 amino acids. V lost 8 bases to trimming and J lost 8 bases; unmatched junction nucleotides: 8. The full variable domain, in which reference TRBV11-3 and TRBJ2-2 provide the parts outside the CDR3, is EAGVVQSPRYKIIEKKQPVAFWCNPISGHNTLYWYLQNLGQGPELLIRYENEEAVDDSQLPKDRFSAERLKGVDSTLKIQPAELGDSAVYLCASWDRPRGELFFGEGSRLTVL.

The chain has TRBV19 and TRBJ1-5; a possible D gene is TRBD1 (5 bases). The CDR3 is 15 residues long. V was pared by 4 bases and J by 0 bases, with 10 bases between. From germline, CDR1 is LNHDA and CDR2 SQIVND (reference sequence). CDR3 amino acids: CASSTLQGSNQPQHF. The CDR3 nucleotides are TGTGCCAGTAGTACGCTCCAGGGTAGCAATCAGCCCCAGCATTTT.

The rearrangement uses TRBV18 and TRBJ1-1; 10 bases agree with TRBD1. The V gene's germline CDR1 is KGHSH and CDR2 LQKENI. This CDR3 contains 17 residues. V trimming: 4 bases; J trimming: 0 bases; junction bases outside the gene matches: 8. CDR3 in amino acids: CASSRPGTGVLNTEAFF. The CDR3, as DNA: TGTGCCAGCTCACGACCCGGGACAGGGGTTCTGAACACTGAAGCTTTCTTT.

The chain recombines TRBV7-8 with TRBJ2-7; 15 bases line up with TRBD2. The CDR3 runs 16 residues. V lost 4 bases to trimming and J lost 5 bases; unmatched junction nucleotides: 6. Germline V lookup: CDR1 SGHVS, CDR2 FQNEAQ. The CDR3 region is CASSSGLAGGFHEQYF. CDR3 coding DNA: TGTGCCAGCAGCTCCGGACTAGCGGGAGGGTTCCACGAGCAGTACTTC.

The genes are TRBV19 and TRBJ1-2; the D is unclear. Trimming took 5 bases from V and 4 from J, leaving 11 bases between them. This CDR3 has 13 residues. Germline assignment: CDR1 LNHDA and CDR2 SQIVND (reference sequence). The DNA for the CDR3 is TGTGCCAGTAGTTCACGCGCCCTCTATGGCTACACCTTC. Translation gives CASSSRALYGYTF.

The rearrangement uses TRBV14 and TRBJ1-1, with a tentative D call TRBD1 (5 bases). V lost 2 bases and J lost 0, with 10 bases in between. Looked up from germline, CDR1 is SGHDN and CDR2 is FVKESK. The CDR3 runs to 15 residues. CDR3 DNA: TGTGCCAGCAGCCAACCGGGACTGATGAACACTGAAGCTTTCTTT. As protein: CASSQPGLMNTEAFF.

DNA for the CDR3: TGTGCCAGCAGCGGGACTCCTAGCGGTGACTCCTACGAGCAGTACTTC. Protein: CASSGTPSGDSYEQYF. V gene TRBV9 combines with J gene TRBJ2-7; 7 positions agree with TRBD2. This CDR3 comprises 16 residues. J was trimmed by 0 bases and V by 3 bases; bases with no gene match: 9. Germline V gene data show CDR1 as SGDLS and CDR2 as YYNGEE.

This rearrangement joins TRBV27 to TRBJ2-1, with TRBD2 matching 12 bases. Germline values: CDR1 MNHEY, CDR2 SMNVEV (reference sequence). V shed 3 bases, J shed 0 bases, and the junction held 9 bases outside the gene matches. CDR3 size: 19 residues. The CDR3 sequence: CASSFLRTSGVDSYNEQFF. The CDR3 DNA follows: TGTGCCAGCAGTTTTTTGCGGACTAGCGGGGTGGACTCCTACAATGAGCAGTTCTTC.

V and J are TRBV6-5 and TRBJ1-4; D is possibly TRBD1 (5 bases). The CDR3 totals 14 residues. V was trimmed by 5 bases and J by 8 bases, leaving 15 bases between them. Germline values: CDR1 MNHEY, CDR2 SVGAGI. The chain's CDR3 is CASSPRTGGEKLFF. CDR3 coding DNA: TGTGCCAGCAGTCCTCGGACGGGGGGGGAAAAACTGTTTTTT.

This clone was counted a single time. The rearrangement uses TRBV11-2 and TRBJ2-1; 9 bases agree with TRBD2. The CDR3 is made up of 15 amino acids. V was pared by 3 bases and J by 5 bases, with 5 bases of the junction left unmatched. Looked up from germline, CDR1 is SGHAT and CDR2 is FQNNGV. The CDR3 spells CASSFSGGGDNEQFF. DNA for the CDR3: TGTGCCAGCAGCTTTAGCGGGGGAGGTGACAATGAGCAGTTCTTC.

CDR3 bases: TGTGCCTGGAGTGTAGGGGGACAGTCTACTGAAGCTTTCTTT. Translated: CAWSVGGQSTEAFF. The chain has TRBV30 and TRBJ1-1, with 7 bases fitting TRBD1. CDR1 and CDR2 (germline): GTSNPN, SVGIG (reference sequence). V shed 0 bases and J 5 bases; nucleotides not matched to a gene: 6. The CDR3 consists of 14 residues. Full variable domain (missing parts from reference TRBV30 and TRBJ1-1): SQTIHQWPATLVQPVGSPLSLECTVEGTSNPNLYWYRQAAGRGLQLLFYSVGIGQISSEVPQNLSASRPQDRQFILSSKKLLLSDSGFYLCAWSVGGQSTEAFFGQGTRLTVV.

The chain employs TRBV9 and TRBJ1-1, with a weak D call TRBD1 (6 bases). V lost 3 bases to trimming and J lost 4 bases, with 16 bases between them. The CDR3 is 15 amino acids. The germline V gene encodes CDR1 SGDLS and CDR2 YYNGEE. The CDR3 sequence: CASSATGGESTEAFF. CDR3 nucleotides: TGTGCCAGCAGCGCAACGGGGGGCGAGAGCACTGAAGCTTTCTTT.

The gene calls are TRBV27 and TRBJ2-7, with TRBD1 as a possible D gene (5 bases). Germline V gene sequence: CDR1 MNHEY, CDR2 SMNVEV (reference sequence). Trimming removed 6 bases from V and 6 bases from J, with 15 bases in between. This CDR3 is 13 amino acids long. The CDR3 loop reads CASSILRESEQYF. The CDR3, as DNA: TGTGCCAGCAGCATACTCAGGGAATCCGAGCAGTACTTC.

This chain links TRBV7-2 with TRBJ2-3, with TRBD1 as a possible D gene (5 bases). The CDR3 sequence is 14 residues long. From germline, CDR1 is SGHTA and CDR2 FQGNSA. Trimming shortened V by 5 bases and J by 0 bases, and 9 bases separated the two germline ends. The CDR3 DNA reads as TGTGCCAGCAGCGACAGAACTAGCACAGATACGCAGTATTTT. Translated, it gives CASSDRTSTDTQYF.

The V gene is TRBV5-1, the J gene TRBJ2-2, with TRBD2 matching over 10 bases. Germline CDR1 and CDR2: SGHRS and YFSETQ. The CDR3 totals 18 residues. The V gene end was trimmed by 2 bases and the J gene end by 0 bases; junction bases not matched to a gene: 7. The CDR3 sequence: CASSFRASGGANTGELFF. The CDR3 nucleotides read TGCGCCAGCAGCTTTAGGGCTAGCGGGGGAGCGAACACCGGGGAGCTGTTTTTT.